A selection of T cell receptor beta chains follows, all from one sample in a study of T cells in Graves' hyperthyroidism and ophthalmopathy. TCRdb reanalysed the multiplex PCR reads using MiXCR and keeps one entry per CDR3 protein. The data contain hundreds of thousands of distinct CDR3 sequences, around 20% of them singletons. The source material was blood. These TCRs come from a man aged 40-50 years with Graves' ophthalmopathy. The CDR3 runs from the conserved cysteine through the conserved F or W. The order of the fields is J gene, V gene, clone size, D gene, CDR3 protein, CDR3 DNA. A D gene is named only where the DNA matches it firmly. Clone size, where shown, is once, few, many, or a class for clones that have expanded.

J: TRBJ1-6
V: TRBV7-2
size: .
D: .
CDR3: CASSLDIQSSYNSPLHF
DNA: TGTGCCAGCAGCTTAGACATCCAGAGCTCCTATAATTCACCCCTCCACTTT

J: TRBJ2-2
V: TRBV20-1
size: .
D: .
CDR3: CSATGLAHTGELFF
DNA: TGCAGTGCTACTGGCCTAGCGCACACCGGGGAGCTGTTTTTT

J: TRBJ2-2
V: TRBV6-1
size: .
D: TRBD2
CDR3: CASTRTSGDTGELFF
DNA: TGTGCCAGCACTCGGACTAGCGGGGACACCGGGGAGCTGTTTTTT

J: TRBJ2-6
V: TRBV12-3/TRBV12-4
size: .
D: .
CDR3: CASSFRGRANVLTF
DNA: TGTGCCAGCAGCTTCAGGGGTAGGGCCAACGTCCTGACTTTC

J: TRBJ2-3
V: TRBV29-1
size: .
D: .
CDR3: CSVEWADTQYF
DNA: TGCAGCGTTGAGTGGGCTGATACGCAGTATTTT

J: TRBJ1-2
V: TRBV9
size: many
D: TRBD1
CDR3: CASSGGDRANYGYTF
DNA: TGTGCCAGCAGCGGGGGGGACAGAGCTAACTATGGCTACACCTTC

J: TRBJ2-1
V: TRBV3-1
size: .
D: TRBD2
CDR3: CASSQERASGRRKGNDEQFF
DNA: TGTGCCAGCAGCCAAGAGAGGGCTAGCGGGAGAAGGAAGGGCAATGATGAGCAGTTCTTC

J: TRBJ1-2
V: TRBV6-5
size: few
D: .
CDR3: CASSYSTNGLYGYTF
DNA: TGTGCCAGCAGTTACTCGACCAACGGACTCTATGGCTACACCTTC

J: TRBJ2-1
V: TRBV7-9
size: many
D: .
CDR3: CASSLVGIGNEQFF
DNA: TGTGCCAGCAGCTTAGTTGGTATTGGAAATGAGCAGTTCTTC

J: TRBJ2-2
V: TRBV7-3
size: .
D: TRBD2
CDR3: CASSLISGGVGRELFF
DNA: TGTGCCAGCAGCTTGATTAGCGGGGGAGTCGGAAGGGAGCTGTTTTTT

J: TRBJ2-3
V: TRBV7-6
size: .
D: TRBD1
CDR3: CASSQGTAGTDTQYF
DNA: TGTGCCAGCAGCCAAGGGACAGCGGGCACAGATACGCAGTATTTT

J: TRBJ2-7
V: TRBV7-2
size: many
D: TRBD2
CDR3: CASSTAAGGEQYF
DNA: TGTGCCAGCAGCACCGCGGCGGGGGGGGAGCAGTACTTC

J: TRBJ2-4
V: TRBV5-5
size: few
D: .
CDR3: CASEGPGKNIQYF
DNA: TGTGCCAGCGAAGGTCCGGGTAAAAACATTCAGTACTTC

J: TRBJ1-6
V: TRBV11-2
size: few
D: .
CDR3: CASSGGAGAKASPLHF
DNA: TGTGCCAGCAGCGGGGGGGCAGGGGCTAAAGCTTCACCCCTCCACTTT

J: TRBJ2-7
V: TRBV6-2/TRBV6-3
size: .
D: .
CDR3: CASSHERSYEQYF
DNA: TGTGCCAGCAGTCACGAGAGGTCCTACGAGCAGTACTTC

J: TRBJ2-3
V: TRBV11-2
size: .
D: .
CDR3: CASSSQTGSTDTQYF
DNA: TGTGCCAGCAGCTCCCAGACAGGATCCACAGATACGCAGTATTTT

J: TRBJ2-2
V: TRBV6-9
size: .
D: .
CDR3: CASSAPKGELFF
DNA: TGCGCCAGCAGTGCCCCGAAGGGGGAGCTGTTTTTT

J: TRBJ1-2
V: TRBV3-1
size: many
D: .
CDR3: CASSQDDSLAYTF
DNA: TGTGCCAGCAGCCAAGATGACTCCCTGGCCTACACCTTC